This T cell receptor beta chain was observed in a study of CD8 T cells in Susac syndrome. Study-level results: As the study acknowledged, the number of individuals in its TCR sequencing and HLA analysis was relatively small.

The RNA, roughly 0.45 to 1 ug, was put through reverse transcription using random hexamers. Multiplex PCR with immunoSEQ amplified the TCR beta CDR3 across 54 Vbeta and 13 Jbeta. MiXCR was run by TCRdb on the immunoSEQ multiplex PCR reads, yielding one entry per CDR3 protein. This sample yields roughly 120,000 distinct CDR3 sequences, of which approximately 94% are seen a single time; 0.095% to 0.15% belongs to the top ten. The CDR3 has 14 amino acids. Losses at the gene ends were 6 bases for V and 3 bases for J; bases not matched to a gene: 6. To note about this clonotype: Antigen: not known.

Sequencing of TCR beta was undertaken in CD8+ and CD4+ T cells derived from blood. The multiple sclerosis controls were treatment-naive patients, and their relapsing-remitting disease was stable or active. The sequenced sample was CD4+ T cells from PBMCs. The receptor was isolated from a human donor with multiple sclerosis. V gene TRBV12-3 or TRBV12-4 combines with J gene TRBJ2-7; TRBD1 aligns across 9 bases. DNA for the CDR3: TGTGCCAGCAGCCCGGGACAGGGTGGCTACGAGCAGTACTTC. It yields the protein CASSPGQGGYEQYF.